The following is a T cell receptor (beta chain) sequence with its context. The source of the sample is a study of blood T cell repertoires in COVID-19. Method: immunoSEQ multiplex PCR; TCRdb's copy keeps in-frame clones and lacks some. The sample consists of around 190,000 clones, approximately 91% of them appearing once. The V end was cut by 2 bases, the J end by 7 bases, with 14 bases between. The germline gives CDR1 MDHEN, CDR2 SYDVKM. The CDR3 has 14 residues. The sequencing input was peripheral blood. The chain recombines TRBV28 with TRBJ1-2; no definite D call. The source is a man aged 30-40 years with acute or convalescent COVID-19. The CDR3, as DNA: TGTGCCAGCAGTTTACTTACCATGGGCAGTGGCTACACCTTC. This gives the protein CASSLLTMGSGYTF.